A selection of T cell receptor beta chains follows, all from one sample in a study of blood T cells in healthy people across ages. TCRdb re-derived calls from the 5' RACE reads in MiXCR, one entry per CDR3 protein. The table includes roughly 830,000 distinct CDR3 sequences, roughly 60% detected once. Sequenced sample: blood. These TCRs come from a young man in good health. The CDR3 runs from the conserved cysteine through the conserved F or W. Each record gives: clone size, D gene, V gene, J gene, CDR3 DNA, CDR3 protein. The D gene is left open where the match is weak. Where a row states a size, it is once, few, many or the class of an expanded clone; other rows omit it.

.	TRBD1	TRBV7-9	TRBJ1-1	TGTGCCAGCAGCGCCGGACAGGAGAACACTGAAGCTTTCTTT	CASSAGQENTEAFF
few	TRBD2	TRBV20-1	TRBJ2-4	TGCAGTGCTAGAGACCTTAGCGGGGGGGCTGGTAACATTCAGTACTTC	CSARDLSGGAGNIQYF
few	.	TRBV7-2	TRBJ2-7	TGTGCCAGCAGCCTCGGAACCCCGGTGAGCTCCTACGAGCAGTACTTC	CASSLGTPVSSYEQYF
.	.	TRBV5-1	TRBJ1-5	TGCGCCAGCAGCGGTCAGGAGGGGCGGCCCCAGCATTTT	CASSGQEGRPQHF
once	TRBD1	TRBV7-2	TRBJ1-6	TGTGCCAGCAGCCCCCCGGGACAGGGGTATAATTCACCCCTCCACTTT	CASSPPGQGYNSPLHF
.	.	TRBV7-6	TRBJ2-7	TGTACCAGCAGCTTATCGGGAGACTACGAGCAGTACTTC	CTSSLSGDYEQYF
once	TRBD1	TRBV29-1	TRBJ2-5	TGCAGCGTTGTCATCAGGACAGGGCTGGAGACCCAGTACTTC	CSVVIRTGLETQYF
.	TRBD1	TRBV20-1	TRBJ1-2	TGCAGTGCCCTGGGGACAGTCTATGGCTACACCTTC	CSALGTVYGYTF
.	.	TRBV20-1	TRBJ2-7	TGCAGTGCTAGCTGGACGAACGAGCAGTACTTC	CSASWTNEQYF
.	.	TRBV3-1	TRBJ2-5	TGTGCCAGCAGCCGATCCAGGCCCTGGACCCAGTACTTC	CASSRSRPWTQYF
.	TRBD2	TRBV10-3	TRBJ2-3	TGTGCCATCAGTGAAAGCGGGGGGGCAACAGATACGCAGTATTTT	CAISESGGATDTQYF
.	TRBD2	TRBV5-1	TRBJ2-5	TGCGCCAGCAGCTTGGCTTCTAGCGGGGGTTCCCAAGAGACCCAGTACTTC	CASSLASSGGSQETQYF
.	TRBD2	TRBV4-2	TRBJ2-1	TGTGCCAGCAGCCAAGAGGCGGGGGGGCCGTTCTATGAGCAGTTCTTC	CASSQEAGGPFYEQFF
many	.	TRBV4-3	TRBJ2-1	TGCGCCAGCAGCCAAGGAGAGGGTACTTACAATGAGCAGTTCTTC	CASSQGEGTYNEQFF
.	.	TRBV5-1	TRBJ1-1	TGCGCCAACAGCTTGCAGGGGACGGGATACACTGAAGCTTTCTTT	CANSLQGTGYTEAFF
.	TRBD1	TRBV5-1	TRBJ2-1	TGCGCCAGCAGCTTGGAGGACAGGGGTAGCGATGAGCAGTTCTTC	CASSLEDRGSDEQFF
.	TRBD1	TRBV25-1	TRBJ2-5	TGTGCCAGCAGTGACGGCAGGGGGCGAGAGACCCAGTACTTC	CASSDGRGRETQYF
.	.	TRBV7-2	TRBJ2-7	TGTGCCAGCAGCCCCAGCGTGGCAGGGGTAACCTACGAGCAGTACTTC	CASSPSVAGVTYEQYF
.	.	TRBV10-3	TRBJ2-1	TGTGCCATCAGGGGGGGTATCGGAGAGCAGTTCTTC	CAIRGGIGEQFF
.	.	TRBV7-2	TRBJ2-3	TGTGCCAGCAGCAGAGAGAGGACCGGCACAGATACGCAGTATTTT	CASSRERTGTDTQYF
.	.	TRBV16	TRBJ2-7	TGTGCCAGCAGCCAATCTAAGGGGGTCGAGCAGTACTTC	CASSQSKGVEQYF
.	.	TRBV11-2	TRBJ2-7	TGTGCCAGCAGCTTAGAGCCACAGAACTCCTACGAGCAGTACTTC	CASSLEPQNSYEQYF
.	.	TRBV6-1	TRBJ2-5	TGTGCCAGCAGTGTGGTGACAACACAAGAGACCCAGTACTTC	CASSVVTTQETQYF
.	.	TRBV7-9	TRBJ2-5	TGTGCCAGCAGCTTAAGCGATGCAAAAGAGACCCAGTACTTC	CASSLSDAKETQYF
.	.	TRBV5-1	TRBJ2-5	TGCGCCAGCAGCTTGGGTATTCGGGGAAGGTCAGAGACCCAGTACTTC	CASSLGIRGRSETQYF
.	.	TRBV20-1	TRBJ1-6	TGCAGTGCTAGAGCTTGGTCCTACCGGGATTCACCCCTCCACTTT	CSARAWSYRDSPLHF
.	.	TRBV29-1	TRBJ1-2	TGCAGTGTTTCACCTAACTATGGCTACACCTTC	CSVSPNYGYTF
.	.	TRBV5-1	TRBJ2-2	TGCGCCAGCAGCTTTCGGAGCACCGGGGAGCTGTTTTTT	CASSFRSTGELFF
.	.	TRBV7-9	TRBJ2-1	TGTGCCAGCAGACGGGGCTCCGACAATGAGCAGTTCTTC	CASRRGSDNEQFF
.	.	TRBV20-1	TRBJ2-3	TGCAGTGCTAGCTCTGCGGGGACAACTACAAGCACAGATACGCAGTATTTT	CSASSAGTTTSTDTQYF
.	.	TRBV5-1	TRBJ2-1	TGCGCCAGCAGCTTGGTGGCAGGGACCTACAATGAGCAGTTCTTC	CASSLVAGTYNEQFF
.	.	TRBV20-1	TRBJ1-5	TGCAGTGCCAGACCCGGAGGGGGGGGCGATAGCAATCAGCCCCAGCATTTT	CSARPGGGGDSNQPQHF
.	TRBD1	TRBV25-1	TRBJ2-7	TGTGCCAGCAGTGAATTTCAGGGGGCGGGTGAGCAGTACTTC	CASSEFQGAGEQYF
.	.	TRBV27	TRBJ1-4	TGTGCCAGCAGCCCGCCGGGACCCGGGGGTGAAAAACTGTTTTTT	CASSPPGPGGEKLFF
.	TRBD1	TRBV4-1	TRBJ2-5	TGCGCCAGCAGCGCGCGATCAGGGGGAAAAGAGACCCAGTACTTC	CASSARSGGKETQYF
.	TRBD1	TRBV6-1	TRBJ2-7	TGTGCCAGCAGTTCTACAGGGGACCATTTCTACGAGCAGTACTTC	CASSSTGDHFYEQYF
many	TRBD2	TRBV29-1	TRBJ2-1	TGCAGCGTTGTCCTAGCGGGGGGGCTAGCTGAGCAGTTCTTC	CSVVLAGGLAEQFF
few	.	TRBV2	TRBJ2-1	TGTGCCAGCCGCAAAACGGGGGCCCAGCGCAATGAGCAGTTCTTC	CASRKTGAQRNEQFF
many	.	TRBV2	TRBJ2-7	TGTGCCAGCAGTGACGGAAGCTCCTACGAGCAGTACTTC	CASSDGSSYEQYF
.	TRBD1	TRBV5-1	TRBJ1-1	TGCGCCAGCAGCCCCTACCGACAGGGTTTGTCGGCTGAAGCTTTCTTT	CASSPYRQGLSAEAFF
few	.	TRBV7-3	TRBJ2-1	TGTGCCAGCGGGGCGGGCTCCTACAATGAGCAGTTCTTC	CASGAGSYNEQFF
.	TRBD2	TRBV4-3	TRBJ2-1	TGCGCCAGCAGCCAAGGTCCGGGACTAGCGGGGGGAGCAGCCTACAATGAGCAGTTCTTC	CASSQGPGLAGGAAYNEQFF
.	TRBD1	TRBV6-2/TRBV6-3	TRBJ2-5	TGTGCCAGCAGAACTGACAGGGTTGAGACCCAGTACTTC	CASRTDRVETQYF
.	.	TRBV2	TRBJ1-5	TGTGCCAGCAGCGAGGACAGTTATCAGCCCCAGCATTTT	CASSEDSYQPQHF
.	.	TRBV5-1	TRBJ2-3	TGCGCCAGCAGCCCGGCGCTTCCCACAGATACGCAGTATTTT	CASSPALPTDTQYF
.	.	TRBV9	TRBJ2-1	TGTGCCAGCAGCGTAGGGTCAGGGGCAGGGGAGCAGTTCTTC	CASSVGSGAGEQFF
.	.	TRBV10-3	TRBJ2-2	TGTGCCATGAACCGGGATAAGGTATCCGGGGAGCTGTTTTTT	CAMNRDKVSGELFF
.	.	TRBV7-2	TRBJ2-3	TGTGTCAGCAGCTCCCTAGAGCGGAGCACAGATACGCAGTATTTT	CVSSSLERSTDTQYF
.	TRBD1	TRBV29-1	TRBJ2-1	TGCAGCGTCCTGACAGGGGTGAATGGTGGTGAGCAGTTCTTC	CSVLTGVNGGEQFF
.	TRBD1	TRBV20-1	TRBJ2-1	TGCAGTGCTTTGCAACCGGGACAGGGTATCCATGAGCAGTTCTTC	CSALQPGQGIHEQFF
.	.	TRBV29-1	TRBJ2-1	TGCAGCGTTGTAGGGCTAGTCGGCTACAATGAGCAGTTCTTC	CSVVGLVGYNEQFF
.	TRBD2	TRBV9	TRBJ2-1	TGTGCCAGCAGCCCGATTAAACTTAGCGGGGGTAATGAGCAGTTCTTC	CASSPIKLSGGNEQFF
.	TRBD1	TRBV6-1	TRBJ1-1	TGTGCCAGCAGGGAGCTGACAGGGGGGTTGACTGAAGCTTTCTTT	CASRELTGGLTEAFF
.	.	TRBV7-3	TRBJ2-2	TGTGCCAGCAGGATACAGGAAGTCACCGGGGAGCTGTTTTTT	CASRIQEVTGELFF
few	.	TRBV21-1	TRBJ2-1	TGTGCCAGCAGCAAAGACGGGGGGGCGTCCTACAATGAGCAGTTCTTC	CASSKDGGASYNEQFF